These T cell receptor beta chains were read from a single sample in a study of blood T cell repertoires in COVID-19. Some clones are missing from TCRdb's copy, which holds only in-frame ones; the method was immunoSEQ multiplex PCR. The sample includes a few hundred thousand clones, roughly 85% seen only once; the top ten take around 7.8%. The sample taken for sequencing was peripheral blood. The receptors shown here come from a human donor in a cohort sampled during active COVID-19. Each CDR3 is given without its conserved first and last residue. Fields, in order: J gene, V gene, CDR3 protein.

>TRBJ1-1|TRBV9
ASSPGQGGTEAF
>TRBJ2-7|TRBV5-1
ASSLSRGGSEQY
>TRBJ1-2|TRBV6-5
ASSIRGQGHGYT
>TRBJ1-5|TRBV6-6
ASVEGSWNQPQH
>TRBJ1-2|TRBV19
ASSSTGKGSYGYT
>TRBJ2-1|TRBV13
ASSPPPGTEYNEQF
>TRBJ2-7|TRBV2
ASGSRGTYEQY
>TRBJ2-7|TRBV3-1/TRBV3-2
ASSQAPTPRGAGPREQY
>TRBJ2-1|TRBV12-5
ASGLLLLGTSPNEQF
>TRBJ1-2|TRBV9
ASSVGDSRHYGYT
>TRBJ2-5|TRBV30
AWSVMGAKTQY
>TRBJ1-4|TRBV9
ASSGGVGGKLF
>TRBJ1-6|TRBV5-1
ASSAGVDNSPLH
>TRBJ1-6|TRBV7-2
ASSVQGNSPLH
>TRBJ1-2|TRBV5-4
ASSQTGTGNYGYT
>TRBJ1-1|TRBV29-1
SVQGTGEAF